This T cell receptor beta chain was observed in a study of blood T cell repertoires in COVID-19. Study-wide context: The samples span acute and convalescent COVID-19 from the United States, Italy and Spain. PBMCs, B-cell-depleted T cells, or T cells provided the cDNA or gDNA that made up the material.

The authors' processing: The assay estimated nucleated cells by amplifying reference gene primers. TCRdb's table, derived via immunoSEQ multiplex PCR, lists solely in-frame clones and lacks some. The V and J calls and the clone size are those of that table, but D and trimming were determined from the DNA. The sample yields about 140,000 clones, 75% to 85% seen once. V gave up 5 bases and J gave up 1 base; unmatched junction bases: 8. Germline V gives CDR1 MDHEN, CDR2 SYDVKM. The CDR3 sequence is 16 residues long. This TCR was recovered from a man aged 45-65 years with acute or convalescent COVID-19. The V and J genes are TRBV28 and TRBJ2-7; 10 bases line up with TRBD1. Input material: peripheral blood. The CDR3 region has the DNA TGTGCCAGCAGTCTTCGGACAGGGGGTCGTTCCTACGAGCAGTACTTC. Amino acids: CASSLRTGGRSYEQYF.